The 6 T cell receptor beta chains presented below share a single source sample, sequenced in a study of T-cell reconstitution after alpha-beta-depleted transplantation in children. The library targeted TCRbeta and was prepared with unique molecular identifiers. TCRdb independently ran MiXCR on the PCR reads; one entry per CDR3 protein. Here the sample spans nearly 250,000 distinct CDR3 sequences, around 7.5% being singletons. This material consisted of PBMCs, mostly from graft donor cells, taken 180 days after TCRalphabeta/CD19-depleted stem cell transplant. These receptors were taken from a male patient younger than 18 who had a stem cell transplant for acute lymphoblastic leukemia, so the T cells may come from the graft donor.

This clonotype was detected ten times or more. The chain combines TRBV29-1 with TRBJ2-1; weak D call: TRBD2 (5 bases). The V gene lost 6 bases and the J gene lost 2 bases, with 11 bases spanning the gap. The CDR3 is 13 amino acids. In germline, CDR1 is SQVTM, CDR2 ANQGSEA. CDR3 loop: CSVKAGTYNEQFF. The CDR3 DNA reads as TGCAGCGTCAAGGCCGGGACCTACAATGAGCAGTTCTTC.

This clonotype was counted ten times or more. V usage is TRBV7-9 and J usage is TRBJ1-2, with no clear D. The CDR3 is 16 amino acids. V lost 5 bases to trimming and J lost 0 bases, with 16 bases between them. Germline V gene lookup returns CDR1 SEHNR and CDR2 FQNEAQ (reference sequence). CDR3 in amino acids: CASSTRNQAANYGYTF. The CDR3 coding sequence is TGTGCCAGCAGCACCCGCAACCAGGCCGCTAACTATGGCTACACCTTC.

This clonotype has a count of ten or more. CDR3 coding DNA: TGTGCCAGCAGCCCGGGCGGGATCGACGAGCAGTACTTC. Residues: CASSPGGIDEQYF. V usage is TRBV12-3 or TRBV12-4 and J usage is TRBJ2-7; a weak D match, TRBD2 (6 bases). The CDR3 is made up of 13 amino acids. Trimming removed 6 bases from V and 5 bases from J, with 14 bases in between.

With respect to this clonotype: Just one base apart from a much larger clone, this may be a read error. This chain joins TRBV2 and TRBJ1-5; TRBD1 is a possible D gene (6 bases). The CDR3 runs to 18 residues. V lost 5 bases to trimming and J lost 11 bases, with 31 bases between them. Germline CDR1 reads SNHLY; CDR2 reads FYNNEI. For the CDR3, the DNA is TGTGCCAGCAGTTTCGCGCAGGGAGGTCCATCTTGGGACAAGTCCCAGCATTTT. It codes for CASSFAQGGPSWDKSQHF.

This clonotype was detected many times. The chain uses TRBV28 and TRBJ2-7, with unresolved D. The CDR3 totals 16 residues. V was clipped by 2 bases and J by 4 bases, with 18 bases between them. Germline V CDR1 and CDR2: MDHEN, SYDVKM. CDR3 DNA sequence: TGTGCCAGCAGTTTAGACCGGAGACCTCGGTCTTACGAGCAGTACTTC. This codes for CASSLDRRPRSYEQYF. The full variable domain, in which reference TRBV28 and TRBJ2-7 provide the parts outside the CDR3, is DVKVTQSSRYLVKRTGEKVFLECVQDMDHENMFWYRQDPGLGLRLIYFSYDVKMKEKGDIPEGYSVSREKKERFSLILESASTNQTSMYLCASSLDRRPRSYEQYFGPGTRLTVT.

This clonotype has just a few counts. The chain couples TRBV29-1 to TRBJ1-5; TRBD1 matches 8 bases. Germline CDR1 and CDR2: SQVTM and ANQGSEA. V lost 6 bases, J lost 4 bases, and 5 bases stayed unmatched. The length of the CDR3 is 13 residues. The CDR3 DNA is TGCAGCGTCCGGGACAGGCTTAATCAGCCCCAGCATTTT. Its translation is CSVRDRLNQPQHF.